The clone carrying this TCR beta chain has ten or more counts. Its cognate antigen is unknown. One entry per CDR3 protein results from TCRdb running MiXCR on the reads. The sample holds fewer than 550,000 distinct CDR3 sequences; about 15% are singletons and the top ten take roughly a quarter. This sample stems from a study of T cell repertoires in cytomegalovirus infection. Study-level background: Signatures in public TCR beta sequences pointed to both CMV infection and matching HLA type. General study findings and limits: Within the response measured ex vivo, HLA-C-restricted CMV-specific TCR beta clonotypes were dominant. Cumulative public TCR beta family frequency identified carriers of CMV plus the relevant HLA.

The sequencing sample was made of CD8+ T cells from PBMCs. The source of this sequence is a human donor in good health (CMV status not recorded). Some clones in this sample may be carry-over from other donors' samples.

This chain's CDR3 is CASSFSTGGRGYTF. CDR3 nucleotides: TGTGCCAGCAGTTTCTCGACAGGGGGCCGTGGCTACACCTTC. The genes are TRBV28 and TRBJ1-2; 10 bases match TRBD1. Germline assignment: CDR1 MDHEN and CDR2 SYDVKM. The CDR3 covers 14 residues. After removal of 3 bases from V and 7 bases from J, the junction contained 5 bases not matched to a gene.